The 8 T cell receptor beta chains reported below all come from one sample, sequenced in a study of patients and donors after allogeneic stem cell transplantation. Using its own MiXCR run on the RT-PCR reads, TCRdb lists one record per CDR3 protein. This table holds about 960,000 distinct CDR3 sequences, 15% to 20% found once. Sequences were obtained from blood, either unsorted or a sorted T cell fraction (not recorded which). The receptors come from a human donor who was either an allogeneic HSCT recipient or a stem cell or donor lymphocyte infusion donor (not recorded which). It is not recorded whose cells these are; they may come from a transplant donor.

This clonotype was found a few times. V is TRBV3-1 and J is TRBJ2-3, with no clear D. Germline CDR1 reads LGHDT; CDR2 reads YNNKEL (reference sequence). The CDR3 has 17 amino acids. V gave up 0 bases and J gave up 2 bases, with 15 bases separating them. DNA of the CDR3: TGTGCCAGCAGCCAAGATTTAGGGCTTAGCCACACAGATACGCAGTATTTT. It codes for CASSQDLGLSHTDTQYF.

In its sample, this clonotype was seen a few times. This chain uses TRBV5-5 with TRBJ2-1; 7 bases align to TRBD2. V lost 4 bases, J lost 10 bases, and 14 bases stayed unmatched. The germline V gene encodes CDR1 SGHKS and CDR2 YYEKEE (reference sequence). This CDR3 is 15 amino acids long. The CDR3 loop reads CASSGGGGARLEQFF. The CDR3 DNA reads as TGTGCCAGCAGCGGTGGGGGGGGAGCCCGGTTAGAGCAGTTCTTC.

The genes are TRBV6-5 and TRBJ2-2; TRBD1 aligns across 8 bases. The CDR3 sequence is 16 residues long. Trimming cost V 1 base and J 4 bases; bases outside gene matches: 5. Germline V gene sequence: CDR1 MNHEY, CDR2 SVGAGI. CDR3 nucleotide sequence: TGTGCCAGCAGTTACTTAGGGACAGGACTCACCGGGGAGCTGTTTTTT. Its protein is CASSYLGTGLTGELFF.

This clonotype has more than one count but fewer than ten. The V call is TRBV7-3, the J call TRBJ2-1; a possible D gene is TRBD1 (5 bases). This CDR3 contains 15 residues. V was cut by 1 base and J by 7 bases, with 14 bases left in between. Germline V gives CDR1 SGHTA, CDR2 FQGTGA. The DNA of the CDR3 is TGTGCCAGCAGCTTAATGGGGCAGGGAACAAATGAGCAGTTCTTC. Encoded protein: CASSLMGQGTNEQFF. Complete variable domain (other parts from reference TRBV7-3 and TRBJ2-1): GAGVSQTPSNKVTEKGKYVELRCDPISGHTALYWYRQSLGQGPEFLIYFQGTGAADDSGLPNDRFFAVRPEGSVSTLKIQRTERGDSAVYLCASSLMGQGTNEQFFGPGTRLTVL.

J is TRBJ2-1 and V is TRBV4-1; D is unclear. Looked up from germline, CDR1 is MGHRA and CDR2 is YSYEKL. The CDR3 is 15 residues long. V shed 4 bases and J shed 2 bases, with 12 bases lying between them. The CDR3 here is CASSPVRVPYNEQFF. The CDR3 coding sequence is TGCGCCAGCAGCCCAGTTCGGGTACCCTACAATGAGCAGTTCTTC.

The chain joins TRBV3-1 to TRBJ1-1; D gene unclear. Per the germline V gene, CDR1 is LGHDT and CDR2 is YNNKEL (reference sequence). Trimming stripped 3 bases from V and 8 bases from J, with 10 bases between. This CDR3 spans 12 amino acids. CDR3 coding DNA: TGTGCCAGCAGCCAGATCGCTTCCGAAGCTTTCTTT. This codes for CASSQIASEAFF. The whole variable domain, remainder taken from reference TRBV3-1 and TRBJ1-1, is DTAVSQTPKYLVTQMGNDKSIKCEQNLGHDTMYWYKQDSKKFLKIMFSYNNKELIINETVPNRFSPKSPDKAHLNLHINSLELGDSAVYFCASSQIASEAFFGQGTRLTVV.

This sequence joins TRBV20-1 and TRBJ2-7; D possibly uses TRBD1 or TRBD2 (5 bases each). Looked up from germline, CDR1 is DFQATT and CDR2 is SNEGSKA (reference sequence). This CDR3 has 14 amino acids. Trimming cost V 3 bases and J 3 bases, with 15 bases left between them. CDR3 residues: CSASRPGAHYEQYF. The CDR3 DNA reads as TGCAGTGCTAGTCGACCCGGGGCCCACTACGAGCAGTACTTC.

This clonotype was detected only a few times. V gene TRBV7-9 combines with J gene TRBJ2-7; 10 bases agree with TRBD2. Germline V gives CDR1 SEHNR, CDR2 FQNEAQ (reference sequence). Trimming removed 4 bases from V and 4 bases from J; junction bases left unmatched: 13. The CDR3 is 17 residues long. The CDR3 DNA reads TGTGCCAGCAGCTCCCAGCCCACTAGCGGGACTCAATACGAGCAGTACTTC. It codes for CASSSQPTSGTQYEQYF.